The 27 T cell receptor beta chains below all came from one sample that was sequenced in a study of regulatory T cells in long-lasting Graves disease. Libraries of TCR beta came from iRepertoire HTBI primers plus Arm-PCR of CDR3 regions. TCRdb re-called the multiplex PCR reads through MiXCR, storing one row per CDR3 protein. Of a few hundred thousand distinct CDR3 sequences detected, roughly a fifth appear once; the ten largest clones hold approximately 12%. Documented time point: newly diagnosed GD, antithyroid drugs for less than 3 months. RNA isolated from PBMCs was used to make the TCR library. These data were likewise used in another study, on T cells in Graves' hyperthyroidism and ophthalmopathy.

Specimen: peripheral blood mononuclear cells (PBMCs), collected at new diagnosis, from a patient treated with antithyroid drugs. All receptors derive from a woman in her 30s with Graves disease.

This chain joins TRBV11-2 and TRBJ1-5; 9 positions match TRBD1. The germline V gene has CDR1 SGHAT and CDR2 FQNNGV. The V segment lost 5 bases and the J segment 7 bases; nucleotides outside the gene matches: 12. The CDR3 sequence is 16 residues long. The CDR3 DNA follows: TGTGCCAGCAGCCTAGGAGGGACAGGGATGGGACAGCCCCAGCATTTT. Its protein is CASSLGGTGMGQPQHF.

In this sample, this clonotype turned up many times. The rearrangement joins TRBV6-5 to TRBJ2-7; D unresolved. This CDR3 spans 14 amino acids. Germline assignment: CDR1 MNHEY and CDR2 SVGAGI. The ends were cut back, 2 bases at V and 5 bases at J, with 13 bases in the middle. In DNA, the CDR3 is TGTGCCAGCAGTTACGGGAACGAGGTGGACGAGCAGTACTTC. Its translation: CASSYGNEVDEQYF.

This rearrangement joins TRBV30 to TRBJ1-4; D is perhaps TRBD1 (5 bases). The CDR3 is 16 residues long. Deletions cut 0 bases from V and 4 bases from J, with 15 bases between. Germline CDR1 and CDR2: GTSNPN and SVGIG (reference sequence). The DNA for the CDR3 is TGTGCCTGGAGTGTTGGATTCGGGGCCTTTAATGAAAAACTGTTTTTT. Translated: CAWSVGFGAFNEKLFF.

The chain uses TRBV15 and TRBJ1-4; perhaps TRBD1 as D (6 bases). This CDR3 contains 15 residues. Germline CDR1 LNHNV, CDR2 YYDKDF (reference sequence). The V and J ends lost 1 base and 6 bases respectively, with 12 bases between them. CDR3 amino acids: CATSRGRQVDEKLFF. The DNA of the CDR3 is TGTGCCACCAGCAGAGGGAGACAGGTGGATGAAAAACTGTTTTTT.

This clonotype appeared a few times. V usage is TRBV5-1 and J usage is TRBJ1-2; D remains unclear. Trimming cost V 2 bases and J 4 bases, with 9 bases left between them. Germline CDR1 reads SGHRS; CDR2 reads YFSETQ. The CDR3 is 13 amino acids. The CDR3 sequence is CASSFGEIYGYTF. The CDR3 region has the DNA TGCGCCAGCAGCTTTGGGGAGATCTATGGCTACACCTTC.

Only one count was recorded for this clonotype. The chain carries TRBV11-2 and TRBJ2-3; D assignment may be TRBD1 or TRBD2 (5 bases each). From germline, CDR1 is SGHAT and CDR2 FQNNGV. The ends were cut back, 2 bases at V and 0 bases at J, with 15 bases in the middle. The CDR3 contains 17 residues. CDR3: CASSLRDRFTSTDTQYF. Written as DNA, the CDR3 is TGTGCCAGCAGCTTACGGGACCGTTTTACTAGCACAGATACGCAGTATTTT.

This clonotype is a singleton in its sample. A single base is all that separates this from a far larger clone, so a read error is likely. The chain has TRBV28 and TRBJ2-3; perhaps TRBD1 as D (5 bases). This CDR3 has 13 residues. CDR1 is MDHEN and CDR2 is SYDVKM in the germline V gene. CDR3 amino acids: CASSLSSREWASF. CDR3 sequence (DNA): TGTGCCAGCAGTTTATCATCCAGGGAATGGGCTTCCTTT. Full variable domain (outside the CDR3, taken from reference TRBV28 and TRBJ2-3): DVKVTQSSRYLVKRTGEKVFLECVQDMDHENMFWYRQDPGLGLRLIYFSYDVKMKEKGDIPEGYSVSREKKERFSLILESASTNQTSMYLCASSLSSREWASFGPGTRLTVL.

This clonotype was recorded many times. The V call is TRBV20-1, the J call TRBJ2-1; 8 bases match TRBD2. The CDR3 is made up of 15 amino acids. The ends lost 6 bases at V and 9 bases at J; junction bases unmatched: 16. The germline V gene encodes CDR1 DFQATT and CDR2 SNEGSKA (reference sequence). The CDR3 region has the DNA TGCAGTGCCCGGGGGACTAGTGGTTCTTATGGTGAGCAGTTCTTC. This encodes CSARGTSGSYGEQFF.

The chain employs TRBV29-1 and TRBJ1-1; tentative D call: TRBD1 (6 bases). V lost 3 bases, J lost 1 base, and 12 bases lay in between. This CDR3 has 14 amino acids. CDR1 is SQVTM and CDR2 is ANQGSEA in the germline V gene. CDR3 in DNA: TGCAGCGTTGAGACAGGCAAATGGAACACTGAAGCTTTCTTT. Residues: CSVETGKWNTEAFF. The entire variable domain, with the rest obtained from reference TRBV29-1 and TRBJ1-1, is as follows: SAVISQKPSRDICQRGTSLTIQCQVDSQVTMMFWYRQQPGQSLTLIATANQGSEATYESGFVIDKFPISRPNLTFSTLTVSNMSPEDSSIYLCSVETGKWNTEAFFGQGTRLTVV.

This clonotype appeared many times. This chain connects TRBV3-1 to TRBJ2-7; 13 nucleotides align to TRBD2. V lost 5 bases to trimming and J lost 6 bases; unmatched junction nucleotides: 4. Germline CDR1 LGHDT, CDR2 YNNKEL (reference sequence). The CDR3 runs 14 residues. The CDR3 nucleotides are TGTGCCAGCAGCAAGGGACTAGCGGGACTCGAGCAGTACTTC. It codes for CASSKGLAGLEQYF.

Many counts were recorded for this clonotype. This chain connects TRBV10-1 to TRBJ1-3; D not resolved. V lost 5 bases to trimming and J lost 2 bases, with 7 bases between them. The germline V gene has CDR1 WNHNN and CDR2 SYGVQD (reference sequence). The CDR3 runs to 13 residues. The CDR3 region is CASSSDPGNTIYF. The DNA for the CDR3 is TGCGCCAGCAGTTCGGACCCTGGAAACACCATATATTTT.

This clonotype was counted ten times or more. CDR3 sequence reads: CAWSPGQRNTIYF. CDR3 nucleotides: TGTGCCTGGAGTCCCGGACAGAGAAACACCATATATTTT. The genes are TRBV30 and TRBJ1-3; a possible D gene is TRBD1 (6 bases). V gave up 2 bases and J gave up 5 bases, with 10 bases separating them. Per germline, CDR1 GTSNPN and CDR2 SVGIG (reference sequence). The CDR3 is 13 residues long.

This clonotype was picked up many times. CDR3 DNA: TGTGCCTGGAGCTCAGGGGGCCTGGTGGGGCCCCTCCACTTT. Translated, it gives CAWSSGGLVGPLHF. The chain uses TRBV30 and TRBJ1-6; 8 bases match TRBD1. Germline-derived CDR1 and CDR2 are GTSNPN and SVGIG (reference sequence). Trimming at V came to 3 bases and at J to 13 bases, leaving 11 bases not matched to a gene. The CDR3 is 14 amino acids.

The table lists this clonotype with many counts. This chain connects TRBV6-5 to TRBJ1-1; D is possibly TRBD1 (6 bases). Germline loops: CDR1 MNHEY, CDR2 SVGAGI. Trimming took 0 bases from V and 1 from J, leaving 9 bases between them. This CDR3 has 15 amino acids. The CDR3 spells CASSYSRGRNTEAFF. The CDR3 coding sequence is TGTGCCAGCAGTTACTCGAGGGGGAGGAACACTGAAGCTTTCTTT.

On this clonotype: No conserved phenylalanine or tryptophan is present at the end of the CDR3, so a read error is the likely explanation. This chain uses TRBV3-1 with TRBJ1-1; D remains unclear. Germline loops: CDR1 LGHDT, CDR2 YNNKEL (reference sequence). Trimming took 4 bases from V and 1 from J, leaving 7 bases between them. CDR3 length equals 13 residues. Here the CDR3 DNA reads TGTGCCAGCAGCCCACTTAGGAACACTGAAGCTTTCGTT. Amino acid sequence: CASSPLRNTEAFV.

The table lists this clonotype with many counts. The chain joins TRBV2 to TRBJ2-3; TRBD2 might be the D (5 bases). Deletions cut 4 bases from V and 3 bases from J, with 11 bases between. The CDR3 is made up of 14 amino acids. The germline CDR1 and CDR2 sequences are SNHLY and FYNNEI. For the CDR3, the DNA is TGTGCCAGCAGTGGCGGTAGCGCGACAGATACGCAGTATTTT. Amino acids: CASSGGSATDTQYF. The complete variable domain, with remaining parts taken from reference TRBV2 and TRBJ2-3, reads EPEVTQTPSHQVTQMGQEVILRCVPISNHLYFYWYRQILGQKVEFLVSFYNNEISEKSEIFDDQFSVERPDGSNFTLKIRSTKLEDSAMYFCASSGGSATDTQYFGPGTRLTVL.

This clonotype has at least ten counts. The gene calls are TRBV10-3 and TRBJ2-7; D unresolved. The V end was cut by 6 bases, the J end by 2 bases, with 5 bases between. This CDR3 is 11 amino acids long. Germline-derived CDR1 and CDR2 are ENHRY and SYGVKD. The CDR3 reads CAIRTAYEQYF. The CDR3 bases are TGTGCCATCAGAACAGCCTACGAGCAGTACTTC.

Ten or more counts support this clonotype. V usage is TRBV3-1 and J usage is TRBJ1-2; D remains unclear. V lost 2 bases to trimming and J lost 1 base, with 5 bases between them. There are 13 residues in the CDR3. Germline V gives CDR1 LGHDT, CDR2 YNNKEL (reference sequence). CDR3: CASSQTDNYGYTF. The DNA for the CDR3 is TGTGCCAGCAGCCAAACAGATAACTATGGCTACACCTTC. The entire variable domain, with the rest obtained from reference TRBV3-1 and TRBJ1-2, is as follows: DTAVSQTPKYLVTQMGNDKSIKCEQNLGHDTMYWYKQDSKKFLKIMFSYNNKELIINETVPNRFSPKSPDKAHLNLHINSLELGDSAVYFCASSQTDNYGYTFGSGTRLTVV.

Many counts were recorded for this clonotype. The CDR3 nucleotides read TGTGCCAGCAGCCACGCCGGGCAGGGGAATTCACCCCTCCACTTT. Translated: CASSHAGQGNSPLHF. The V and J genes are TRBV11-2 and TRBJ1-6; possible D gene TRBD1, 6 bases. The length of the CDR3 is 15 residues. CDR1 is SGHAT and CDR2 is FQNNGV in the germline V gene. V was trimmed by 5 bases and J by 7 bases, leaving 15 bases between them. The variable domain in full, with the rest retrieved from reference TRBV11-2 and TRBJ1-6, is EAGVAQSPRYKIIEKRQSVAFWCNPISGHATLYWYQQILGQGPKLLIQFQNNGVVDDSQLPKDRFSAERLKGVDSTLKIQPAKLEDSAVYLCASSHAGQGNSPLHFGNGTRLTVT.

This clonotype was observed at least ten times. The genes are TRBV6-1 and TRBJ2-5; TRBD2 agrees at 9 bases. Unmatched junction bases numbered 11, after V lost 2 bases and J lost 4 bases. Germline-derived CDR1 and CDR2 are MNHNS and SASEGT. The CDR3 spans 17 residues. The CDR3 here is CASSEKKTSGLGETQYF. CDR3 DNA: TGTGCCAGCAGTGAAAAGAAGACTAGCGGCCTTGGAGAGACCCAGTACTTC.

The gene calls are TRBV28 and TRBJ2-7; no clear D. Trimming shortened V by 5 bases and J by 3 bases, and 11 bases separated the two germline ends. Germline values: CDR1 MDHEN, CDR2 SYDVKM. The CDR3 sequence is 13 residues long. CDR3 sequence (DNA): TGTGCCAGCAGTCCACACGGTGTCTACGAGCAGTACTTC. It yields the protein CASSPHGVYEQYF. Drawing the rest from reference TRBV28 and TRBJ2-7, the complete variable domain is DVKVTQSSRYLVKRTGEKVFLECVQDMDHENMFWYRQDPGLGLRLIYFSYDVKMKEKGDIPEGYSVSREKKERFSLILESASTNQTSMYLCASSPHGVYEQYFGPGTRLTVT.

There are many counts of this clonotype. The chain joins TRBV4-1 to TRBJ2-7, with TRBD1 matching 8 bases. The J segment lost 7 bases and the V segment lost 1 base, leaving 6 bases of the junction unmatched. The CDR3 contains 14 residues. CDR1 and CDR2 (germline): MGHRA, YSYEKL. CDR3 protein: CASSQGTGYREQYF. CDR3 nucleotides: TGCGCCAGCAGCCAAGGGACAGGGTATCGGGAGCAGTACTTC.

This clonotype was counted at least ten times. V gene TRBV7-2 combines with J gene TRBJ2-7, with D uncertain. Germline CDR1 SGHTA, CDR2 FQGNSA. Trimming left V 1 base short and J 4 bases short, with 8 bases between. This CDR3 is 13 amino acids long. The DNA of the CDR3 is TGTGCCAGCAGCTTAGTCTTTGGATACGAGCAGTACTTC. Its translation: CASSLVFGYEQYF.

This clonotype was detected many times. The J gene is TRBJ2-7, the V gene TRBV6-2 or TRBV6-3; D is unresolved. Deletions cut 5 bases from V and 2 bases from J, with 13 bases between. CDR1 MNHEY and CDR2 SVGEGT come from the germline V gene. This CDR3 is built from 14 residues. CDR3: CASSEGYTTYEQYF. CDR3 DNA sequence: TGTGCCAGCAGTGAAGGATACACCACCTACGAGCAGTACTTC.

This chain connects TRBV6-1 to TRBJ1-1; D is uncertain. Trimming shortened V by 5 bases and J by 5 bases, and 9 bases separated the two germline ends. Germline CDR1 MNHNS, CDR2 SASEGT. The CDR3 is 12 residues long. The CDR3 DNA is TGTGCCAGCAGTCGGGGAATTACTGAAGCTTTCTTT. This gives the protein CASSRGITEAFF.

This clonotype was found many times. This chain connects TRBV28 to TRBJ1-2, with 9 bases lining up with TRBD1. The germline V gene encodes CDR1 MDHEN and CDR2 SYDVKM. The V gene end was trimmed by 5 bases and the J gene end by 4 bases; junction bases not matched to a gene: 5. This CDR3 comprises 14 residues. The CDR3 loop reads CASSPGQGTYGYTF. The CDR3 DNA is TGTGCCAGCAGTCCGGGACAGGGAACCTATGGCTACACCTTC.

This clonotype has at least ten counts. The V and J genes are TRBV28 and TRBJ2-3, with D tentatively TRBD1 or TRBD2 (5 bases each). Deletions cut 3 bases from V and 2 bases from J, with 12 bases between. Germline loops: CDR1 MDHEN, CDR2 SYDVKM. The CDR3 sequence is 15 residues long. The CDR3 DNA sequence: TGTGCCAGCAGTTTGGCCGGGACGTACACAGATACGCAGTATTTT. This codes for CASSLAGTYTDTQYF.